The rows below give T cell receptor beta chains drawn from one sample of a study of Ad26.COV2.S vaccination and SARS-CoV-2 variants. Libraries were prepared by immunoSEQ multiplex PCR; TCRdb keeps only in-frame clonotypes and omits some of them. The table includes some 390,000 clones, approximately 90% detected once. The starting material was peripheral blood, obtained in a trial of Ad26.COV2.S vaccine versus placebo. These receptors all come from a person aged 18 to 65 who received the Ad26.COV2.S COVID-19 vaccine or a placebo. Both conserved end residues are part of each CDR3. The D gene is left open where the match is weak. The size field is filled for only some rows; it gives once, few, many or a size class.

d_call j_call clone_size v_call cdr3_aa cdr3_nt
TRBD1 TRBJ1-5 . TRBV6-5 CASSSQQGAQPQHF TGTGCCAGCAGTTCCCAGCAGGGGGCACAGCCCCAGCATTTT
TRBD2 TRBJ2-7 . TRBV5-1 CASSSGGAPTNEQYF TGCGCCAGCAGCTCGGGGGGGGCCCCCACCAACGAGCAGTACTTC
. TRBJ1-4 . TRBV6-5 CASSRGHPTNEKLFF TGTGCCAGCAGCCGGGGTCACCCGACTAATGAAAAACTGTTTTTT
TRBD1 TRBJ2-5 . TRBV5-1 CASSQDRADIWETQYF TGCGCCAGCAGCCAGGACAGGGCGGATATATGGGAGACCCAGTACTTC
. TRBJ2-7 once TRBV27 CPYRVNDEQYF TGTCCTTACAGGGTCAACGACGAGCAGTACTTC
TRBD2 TRBJ2-7 once TRBV19 CASSTSGSYEQYF TGTGCCAGTAGTACCAGCGGGAGTTACGAGCAGTACTTC
. TRBJ2-7 . TRBV2 CASRVDGPGYEQYF TGTGCCAGCAGAGTGGACGGGCCTGGTTACGAGCAGTACTTC
TRBD1 TRBJ2-1 . TRBV2 CASKGQGRDEQFF TGTGCCAGCAAGGGACAGGGCAGGGATGAGCAGTTCTTC
TRBD1 TRBJ2-5 . TRBV5-1 CASSVGTGPGETQYF TGCGCCAGCAGCGTCGGGACAGGCCCCGGAGAGACCCAGTACTTC
TRBD1 TRBJ2-7 . TRBV30 CAWTRGYEQYF TGTGCCTGGACCAGGGGGTACGAGCAGTACTTC
TRBD1 TRBJ1-4 . TRBV29-1 CSVRQGIANEKLFF TGCAGCGTTAGACAGGGGATCGCTAATGAAAAACTGTTTTTT
. TRBJ1-4 . TRBV5-1 CASSLSASFQKTNEKLFF TGCGCCAGCAGCTTGAGTGCGAGTTTTCAGAAAACTAATGAAAAACTGTTTTTT
. TRBJ1-2 few TRBV16 CASSQSNEGGGYTF TGTGCCAGCAGCCAATCTAATGAGGGGGGCGGCTACACCTTC
. TRBJ1-6 . TRBV27 CASTEGASSYNSPLHF TGTGCCAGCACCGAAGGGGCCAGCTCCTATAATTCACCCCTCCACTTT
. TRBJ1-5 . TRBV21-1 CATPGTGACRVNQPQHF TGTGCCACCCCCGGGACAGGGGCCTGCCGAGTCAATCAGCCCCAGCATTTT
. TRBJ2-1 . TRBV7-3 CASSPSLAGISNEQFF TGTGCCAGCAGCCCCTCCCTGGCGGGGATTAGTAATGAGCAGTTCTTC
. TRBJ2-5 . TRBV6-5 CASSIGFGETQYF TGTGCCAGCAGTATAGGCTTCGGAGAGACCCAGTACTTC
. TRBJ1-1 . TRBV9 CASSVDPGARTEAFF TGTGCCAGCAGCGTAGACCCGGGGGCGAGGACTGAAGCTTTCTTT
. TRBJ1-5 . TRBV24-1 CATSYQGNQPQHF TGTGCCACCAGTTACCAGGGCAATCAGCCCCAGCATTTT
. TRBJ2-3 . TRBV6-6 CASSYSNPGGTDTQYF TGTGCCAGCAGTTACTCGAATCCTGGTGGAACAGATACGCAGTATTTT
TRBD1 TRBJ2-5 . TRBV6-5 CASRPQGVETQYF TGTGCCAGCAGACCACAGGGGGTCGAGACCCAGTACTTC
. TRBJ1-6 . TRBV25-1 CASSDLKQGFDSPLHF TGTGCCAGCAGTGATCTCAAGCAGGGGTTCGATTCACCCCTCCACTTT
. TRBJ1-4 . TRBV19 CASSTFTGTNEKLFF TGTGCCAGTAGTACGTTCACAGGGACTAATGAAAAACTGTTTTTT
TRBD2 TRBJ2-7 . TRBV28 CASSLQGGARGEQYF TGTGCCAGCAGTCTCCAGGGAGGGGCGAGGGGCGAGCAGTACTTC
. TRBJ2-6 . TRBV18 CASSPVRAETGANVLTF TGTGCCAGCTCACCGGTCAGGGCCGAGACTGGGGCCAACGTCCTGACTTTC
TRBD2 TRBJ2-3 . TRBV19 CASSIHSGRAYTNTQYF TGTGCCAGTAGTATCCATAGCGGGAGGGCCTATACAAATACGCAGTATTTT
TRBD1 TRBJ2-2 . TRBV10-3 CAISGVEGASGELFF TGTGCCATCAGTGGAGTCGAGGGGGCGTCCGGGGAGCTGTTTTTT
. TRBJ2-7 few TRBV27 CASSLYIRGVASPSYEQYF TGTGCCAGCAGTTTATATATTAGGGGAGTTGCCAGTCCATCCTACGAGCAGTACTTC
TRBD2 TRBJ2-1 . TRBV6-4 CASKLAGDQRFF TGTGCCAGCAAGCTAGCGGGAGACCAGAGGTTCTTC
. TRBJ1-2 . TRBV6-5 CASSYEAGSIYGYTF TGTGCCAGCAGTTACGAGGCAGGGAGCATCTATGGCTACACCTTC
TRBD1 TRBJ2-7 . TRBV5-1 CASSFGTGRYEQYF TGCGCCAGCAGCTTCGGGACAGGGCGGTACGAGCAGTACTTC
TRBD1 TRBJ1-5 . TRBV9 CASSVSGGAGQPQHF TGTGCCAGCAGCGTATCAGGGGGCGCAGGGCAGCCCCAGCATTTT